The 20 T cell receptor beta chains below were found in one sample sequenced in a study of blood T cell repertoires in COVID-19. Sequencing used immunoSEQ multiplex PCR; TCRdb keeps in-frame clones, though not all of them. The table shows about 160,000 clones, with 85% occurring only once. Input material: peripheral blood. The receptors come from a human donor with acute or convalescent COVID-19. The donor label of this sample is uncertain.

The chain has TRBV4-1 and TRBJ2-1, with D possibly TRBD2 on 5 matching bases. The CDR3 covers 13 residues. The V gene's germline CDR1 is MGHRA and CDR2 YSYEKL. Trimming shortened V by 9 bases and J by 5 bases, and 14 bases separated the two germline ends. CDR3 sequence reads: CARRRSSHNEQFF. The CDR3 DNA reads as TGCGCCAGGAGAAGGTCTAGCCACAATGAGCAGTTCTTC.

The CDR3 region has the DNA TGTGCCAGCAGTGATCAGCGGGGGGTCTCCTACAATGAGCAGTTCTTC. Translated, it gives CASSDQRGVSYNEQFF. The chain uses TRBV2 and TRBJ2-1; 9 nucleotides line up with TRBD2. Germline assignment: CDR1 SNHLY and CDR2 FYNNEI. Germline trimming cut 3 bases from V and 0 bases from J; bases unmatched to any gene: 3. CDR3 length: 16 residues.

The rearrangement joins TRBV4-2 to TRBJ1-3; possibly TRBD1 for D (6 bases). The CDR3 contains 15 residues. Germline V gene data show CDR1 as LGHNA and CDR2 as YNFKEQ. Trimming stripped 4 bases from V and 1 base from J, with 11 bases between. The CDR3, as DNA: TGTGCCAGCAGCCGACAAACAGGGTCTGGAAACACCATATATTTT. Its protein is CASSRQTGSGNTIYF.

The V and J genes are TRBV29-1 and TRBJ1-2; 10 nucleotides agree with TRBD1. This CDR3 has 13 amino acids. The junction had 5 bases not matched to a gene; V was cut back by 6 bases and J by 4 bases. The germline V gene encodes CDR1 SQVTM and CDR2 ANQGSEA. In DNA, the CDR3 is TGCAGCGTAGGGACAGGGGTGGGCTATGGCTACACCTTC. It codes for CSVGTGVGYGYTF.

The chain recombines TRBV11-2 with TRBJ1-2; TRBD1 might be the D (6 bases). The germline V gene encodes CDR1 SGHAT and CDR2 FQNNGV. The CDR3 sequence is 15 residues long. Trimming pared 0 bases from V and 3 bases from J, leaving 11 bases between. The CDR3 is CASSLDLQGHYGYTF. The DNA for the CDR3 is TGTGCCAGCAGCTTAGACCTACAGGGCCACTATGGCTACACCTTC.

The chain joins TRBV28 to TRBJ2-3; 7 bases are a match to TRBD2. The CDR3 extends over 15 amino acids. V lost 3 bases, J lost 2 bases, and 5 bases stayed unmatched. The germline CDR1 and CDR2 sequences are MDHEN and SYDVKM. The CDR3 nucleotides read TGTGCCAGCAGTTTTAGCGGGCCCCCCACAGATACGCAGTATTTT. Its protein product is CASSFSGPPTDTQYF.

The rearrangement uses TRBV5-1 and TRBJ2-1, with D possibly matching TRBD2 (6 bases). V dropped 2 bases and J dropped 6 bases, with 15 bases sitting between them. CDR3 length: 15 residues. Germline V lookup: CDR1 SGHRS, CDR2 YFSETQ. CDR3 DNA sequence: TGCGCCAGCAGCTTACTGAGTTTGGGAGGCAATGAGCAGTTCTTC. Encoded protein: CASSLLSLGGNEQFF.

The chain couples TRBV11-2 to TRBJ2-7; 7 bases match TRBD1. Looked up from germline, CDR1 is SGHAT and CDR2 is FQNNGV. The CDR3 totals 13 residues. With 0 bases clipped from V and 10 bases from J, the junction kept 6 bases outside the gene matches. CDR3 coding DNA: TGTGCCAGCAGCTTAGATCTAAGGGGGCTCCAGTACTTC. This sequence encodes CASSLDLRGLQYF. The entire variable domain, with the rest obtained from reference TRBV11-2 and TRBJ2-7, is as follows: EAGVAQSPRYKIIEKRQSVAFWCNPISGHATLYWYQQILGQGPKLLIQFQNNGVVDDSQLPKDRFSAERLKGVDSTLKIQPAKLEDSAVYLCASSLDLRGLQYFGPGTRLTVT.

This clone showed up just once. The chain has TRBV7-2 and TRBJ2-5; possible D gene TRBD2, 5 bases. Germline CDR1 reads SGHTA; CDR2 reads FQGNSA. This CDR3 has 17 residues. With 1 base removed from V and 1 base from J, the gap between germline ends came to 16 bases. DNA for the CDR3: TGTGCCAGCAGCTTAGGGTTGACGGGGTCCCCCCAAGAGACCCAGTACTTC. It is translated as CASSLGLTGSPQETQYF.

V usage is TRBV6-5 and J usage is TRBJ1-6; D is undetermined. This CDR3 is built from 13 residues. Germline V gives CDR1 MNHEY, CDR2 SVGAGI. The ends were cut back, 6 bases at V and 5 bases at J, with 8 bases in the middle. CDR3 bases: TGTGCCAGCAGGTTGGCCAATAATTCACCCCTCCACTTT. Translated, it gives CASRLANNSPLHF.

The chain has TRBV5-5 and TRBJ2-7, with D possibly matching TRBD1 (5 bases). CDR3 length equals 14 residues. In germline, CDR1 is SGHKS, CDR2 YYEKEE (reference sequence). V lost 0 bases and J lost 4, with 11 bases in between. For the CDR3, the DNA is TGTGCCAGCAGCTTGGGCAGGGATGGGTACGAGCAGTACTTC. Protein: CASSLGRDGYEQYF.

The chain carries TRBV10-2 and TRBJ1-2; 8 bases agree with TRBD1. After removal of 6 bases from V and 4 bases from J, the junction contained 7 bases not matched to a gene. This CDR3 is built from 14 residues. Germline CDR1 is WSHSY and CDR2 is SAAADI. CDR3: CASRGTGESYGYTF. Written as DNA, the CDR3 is TGCGCCAGCAGGGGGACAGGAGAGAGCTATGGCTACACCTTC.

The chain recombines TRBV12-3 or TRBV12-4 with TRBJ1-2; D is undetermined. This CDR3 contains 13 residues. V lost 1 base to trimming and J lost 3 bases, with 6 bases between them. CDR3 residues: CASSLGGHYGYTF. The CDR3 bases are TGTGCCAGCAGTTTAGGAGGCCACTATGGCTACACCTTC.

The DNA of the CDR3 is TGTGCCAGCAGTTTGGGACAGGGCGTTTCACCCCTCCACTTT. The encoded protein is CASSLGQGVSPLHF. The chain carries TRBV6-6 and TRBJ1-6; 9 bases agree with TRBD1. With 4 bases clipped from V and 9 bases from J, the junction kept 4 bases outside the gene matches. The V gene's germline CDR1 is MNHNY and CDR2 SVGAGI (reference sequence). The CDR3 runs 14 residues.

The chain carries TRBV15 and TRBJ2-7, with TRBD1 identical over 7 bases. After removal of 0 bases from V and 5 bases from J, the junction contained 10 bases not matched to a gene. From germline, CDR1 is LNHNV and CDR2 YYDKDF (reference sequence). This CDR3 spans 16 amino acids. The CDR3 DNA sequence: TGTGCCACCAGCAGAGAAGCGACAGGGAAGTTTAACGAGCAGTACTTC. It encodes CATSREATGKFNEQYF.

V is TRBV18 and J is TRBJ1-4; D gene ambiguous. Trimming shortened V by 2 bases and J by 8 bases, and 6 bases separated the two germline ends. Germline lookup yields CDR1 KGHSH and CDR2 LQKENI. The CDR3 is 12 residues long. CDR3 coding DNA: TGTGCCAGCTCACCAACAAGAGAAAAACTGTTTTTT. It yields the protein CASSPTREKLFF.

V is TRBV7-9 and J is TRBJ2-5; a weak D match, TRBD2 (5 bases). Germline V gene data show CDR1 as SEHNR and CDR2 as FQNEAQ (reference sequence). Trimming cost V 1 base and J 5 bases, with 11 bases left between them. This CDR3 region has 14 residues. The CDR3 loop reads CASSLDLRVETQYF. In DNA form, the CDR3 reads TGTGCCAGCAGCTTAGACTTGCGGGTGGAGACCCAGTACTTC.

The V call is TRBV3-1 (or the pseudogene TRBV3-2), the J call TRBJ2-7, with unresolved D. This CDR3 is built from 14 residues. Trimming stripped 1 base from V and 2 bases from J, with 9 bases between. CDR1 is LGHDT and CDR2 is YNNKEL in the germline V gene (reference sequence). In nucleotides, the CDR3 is TGTGCCAGCAGCCAAGCTTTGGGCACCTACGAGCAGTACTTC. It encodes CASSQALGTYEQYF.

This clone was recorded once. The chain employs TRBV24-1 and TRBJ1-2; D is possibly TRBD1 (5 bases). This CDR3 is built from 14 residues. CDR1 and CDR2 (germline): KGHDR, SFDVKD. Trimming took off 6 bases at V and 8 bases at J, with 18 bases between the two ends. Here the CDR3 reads CATSLGGEIGGYTF. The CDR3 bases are TGTGCCACCAGTTTGGGGGGGGAGATCGGAGGCTACACCTTC.

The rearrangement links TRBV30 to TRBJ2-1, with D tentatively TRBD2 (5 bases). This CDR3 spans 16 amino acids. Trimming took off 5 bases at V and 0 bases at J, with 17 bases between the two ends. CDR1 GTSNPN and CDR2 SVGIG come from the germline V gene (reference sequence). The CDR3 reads CAWGGSVRVSYNEQFF. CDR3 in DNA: TGTGCCTGGGGCGGTAGCGTCCGCGTCTCCTACAATGAGCAGTTCTTC.